Here is one T cell receptor (beta chain) with its context. Its antigen is unknown. Per sample, a minimum of 6 million PBMCs were isolated. A J-beta primer mix and a sample-barcoded 5' primer were used in a second PCR of roughly 6 to 12 cycles. TCRdb reprocessed the 5' RACE reads via MiXCR and lists one record per CDR3 protein. This sample carries 550,000 to 750,000 distinct CDR3 sequences, 21% of them seen once, and the ten largest clones take roughly 3.4%. This entry belongs to a study of blood T cells in healthy people across ages. This CDR3 has 13 amino acids. The V gene lost 5 bases and the J gene lost 0 bases, with 9 bases spanning the gap. The V gene's germline CDR1 is SGHRS and CDR2 YFSETQ. Study observations and caveats: Both naive CD4+ cell counts and diversity were greater in long-lived donors than in aged donors. As naive T cell percentage varied, TCR beta diversity correlated strongly with it.

Input material: blood. This TCR came from a man in his 70s in good health. The chain has TRBV5-1 and TRBJ2-7, with D uncertain. The CDR3 DNA reads as TGCGCCAGCAGATTTAGTTTCTCCTACGAGCAGTACTTC. Its translation: CASRFSFSYEQYF. The whole variable domain, filled in from reference TRBV5-1 and TRBJ2-7, reads KAGVTQTPRYLIKTRGQQVTLSCSPISGHRSVSWYQQTPGQGLQFLFEYFSETQRNKGNFPGRFSGRQFSNSRSEMNVSTLELGDSALYLCASRFSFSYEQYFGPGTRLTVT.